Presented here are 8 T cell receptor beta chains from one specimen sequenced in a study of blood T cells in healthy people across ages. Together with a sample-barcoded 5' primer, a J-beta primer mix was included in a second PCR lasting about 6 to 11 cycles. TCRdb independently ran MiXCR on the 5' RACE reads; one entry per CDR3 protein. The table includes over 1.5 million distinct CDR3 sequences, about 49% detected once. The sample consisted of blood. The receptors stem from a woman aged 40 to 49 in good health.

The table lists this clonotype with many counts. The chain joins TRBV6-6 to TRBJ2-5; 7 bases are shared with TRBD1. The CDR3 totals 14 residues. Germline V gene sequence: CDR1 MNHNY, CDR2 SVGAGI (reference sequence). The trim removed 0 bases at V and 4 bases at J, leaving 2 bases unmatched. The chain's CDR3 is CASSYSEGAETQYF. For the CDR3, the DNA is TGTGCCAGCAGTTACTCCGAGGGGGCAGAGACCCAGTACTTC.

The V call is TRBV2, the J call TRBJ1-2; a possible D gene is TRBD1 (6 bases). Germline V gives CDR1 SNHLY, CDR2 FYNNEI. Trimming took off 5 bases at V and 6 bases at J, with 13 bases between the two ends. This CDR3 is built from 13 residues. DNA of the CDR3: TGTGCCAGCAGTCCACGGGGGCGGAATGGCTACACCTTC. Protein: CASSPRGRNGYTF.

The V gene is TRBV5-1, the J gene TRBJ2-5; no clear D gene. The V end was cut by 0 bases, the J end by 11 bases, with 14 bases between. Germline CDR1 is SGHRS and CDR2 is YFSETQ. CDR3 length equals 13 residues. The CDR3 DNA is TGCGCCAGCAGCTTGGGATTTGTTGGATCGCAGTACTTC. This gives the protein CASSLGFVGSQYF.

The J gene is TRBJ2-3, the V gene TRBV4-3; 7 bases map to TRBD2. This CDR3 has 16 amino acids. The trim removed 0 bases at V and 2 bases at J, leaving 5 bases unmatched. Per the germline V gene, CDR1 is LGHNA and CDR2 is YSLEER. This CDR3 is CASSQDPRGITDTQYF. The CDR3 DNA reads as TGCGCCAGCAGCCAAGATCCGCGGGGGATCACAGATACGCAGTATTTT.

The table lists this clonotype with a count of one. This chain joins TRBV20-1 and TRBJ1-4; 8 positions agree with TRBD1. The length of the CDR3 is 14 residues. Germline V gives CDR1 DFQATT, CDR2 SNEGSKA (reference sequence). Trimming cost V 5 bases and J 5 bases; bases outside gene matches: 7. The CDR3 region has the DNA TGCAGTGCTCAACAGGGGGGGGCGAATGAAAAACTGTTTTTT. Residues: CSAQQGGANEKLFF.

The chain combines TRBV5-1 with TRBJ1-2, with D possibly TRBD1 on 5 matching bases. V was trimmed by 0 bases and J by 3 bases, leaving 12 bases between them. The V gene's germline CDR1 is SGHRS and CDR2 YFSETQ. The CDR3 contains 15 residues. In DNA, the CDR3 is TGCGCCAGCAGCTTGGCCGCGGCCAGGGACTATGGCTACACCTTC. It is translated as CASSLAAARDYGYTF.

The V and J genes are TRBV20-1 and TRBJ2-6; 7 nucleotides agree with TRBD1. CDR3 length: 19 residues. V shed 7 bases and J 0 bases; nucleotides not matched to a gene: 18. CDR1 is DFQATT and CDR2 is SNEGSKA in the germline V gene (reference sequence). In nucleotides, the CDR3 is TGCAGTGATAGGGCTATACTACGGGACAGAAACTCTGGGGCCAACGTCCTGACTTTC. Its translation: CSDRAILRDRNSGANVLTF.

The chain links TRBV10-3 to TRBJ2-3; a weak D match, TRBD2 (5 bases). The CDR3 length is 14 residues. Germline lookup yields CDR1 ENHRY and CDR2 SYGVKD. The V end was cut by 4 bases, the J end by 0 bases, with 8 bases between. DNA of the CDR3: TGTGCCATCAGTGGAGGGCGGAGCACAGATACGCAGTATTTT. Translated: CAISGGRSTDTQYF.